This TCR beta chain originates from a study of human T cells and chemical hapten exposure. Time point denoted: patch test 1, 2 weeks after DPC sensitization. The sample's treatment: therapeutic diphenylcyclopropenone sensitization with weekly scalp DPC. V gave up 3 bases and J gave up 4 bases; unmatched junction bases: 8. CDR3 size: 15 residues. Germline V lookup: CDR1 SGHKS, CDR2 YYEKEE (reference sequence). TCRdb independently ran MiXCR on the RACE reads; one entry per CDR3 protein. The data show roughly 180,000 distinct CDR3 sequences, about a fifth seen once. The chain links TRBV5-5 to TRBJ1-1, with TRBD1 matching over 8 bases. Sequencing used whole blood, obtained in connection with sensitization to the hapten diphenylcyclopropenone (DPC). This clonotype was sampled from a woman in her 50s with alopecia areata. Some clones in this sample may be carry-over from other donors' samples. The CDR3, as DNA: TGTGCCAGCAGCTCCGACAGGGGCTGGAGCACTGAAGCTTTCTTT. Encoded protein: CASSSDRGWSTEAFF. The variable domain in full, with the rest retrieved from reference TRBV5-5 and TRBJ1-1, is DAGVTQSPTHLIKTRGQQVTLRCSPISGHKSVSWYQQVLGQGPQFIFQYYEKEERGRGNFPDRFSARQFPNYSSELNVNALLLGDSALYLCASSSDRGWSTEAFFGQGTRLTVV.